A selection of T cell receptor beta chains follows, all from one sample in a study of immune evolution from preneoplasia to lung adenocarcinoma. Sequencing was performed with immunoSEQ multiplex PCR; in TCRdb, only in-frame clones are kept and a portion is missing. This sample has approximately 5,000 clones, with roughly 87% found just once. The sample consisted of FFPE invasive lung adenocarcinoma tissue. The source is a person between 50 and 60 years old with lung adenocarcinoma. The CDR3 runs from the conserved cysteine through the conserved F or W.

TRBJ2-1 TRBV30 CASDRAGTSGLNEQFF
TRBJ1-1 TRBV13 CASSHRGGLNTEAFF
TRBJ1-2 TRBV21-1 CASGLRGSGYTF
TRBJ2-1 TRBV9 CASSATGLPYNEQFF
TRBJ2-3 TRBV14 CASSEIWGDGADTQYF
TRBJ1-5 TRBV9 CASSVGPGGNQPQHF
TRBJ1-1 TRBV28 CASSQRWDIEAFF
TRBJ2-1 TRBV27 CASSLFEDNEQFF
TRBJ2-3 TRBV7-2 CASSLGRREGTDTQYF
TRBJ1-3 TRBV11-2 CASSQSRNTIYF
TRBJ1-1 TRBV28 CASTGGTEAFF
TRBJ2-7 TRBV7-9 CASSQTAGTGRFYEQYF
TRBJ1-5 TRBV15 CATSEAGNQPQHF
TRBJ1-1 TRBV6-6 CASITQRKAFF